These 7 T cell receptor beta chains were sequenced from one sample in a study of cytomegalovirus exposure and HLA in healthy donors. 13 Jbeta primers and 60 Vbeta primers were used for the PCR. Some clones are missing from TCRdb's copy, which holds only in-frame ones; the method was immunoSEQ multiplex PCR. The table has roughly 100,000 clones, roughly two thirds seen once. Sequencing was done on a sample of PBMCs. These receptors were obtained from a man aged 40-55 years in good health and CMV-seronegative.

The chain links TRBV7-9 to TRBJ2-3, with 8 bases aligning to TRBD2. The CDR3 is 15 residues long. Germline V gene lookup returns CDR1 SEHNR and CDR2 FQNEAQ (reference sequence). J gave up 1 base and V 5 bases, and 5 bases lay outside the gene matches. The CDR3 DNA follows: TGTGCCAGCAGCGAACGGGGGGGCGGCACAGATACGCAGTATTTT. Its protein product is CASSERGGGTDTQYF. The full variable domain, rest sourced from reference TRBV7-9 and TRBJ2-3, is DTGVSQNPRHKITKRGQNVTFRCDPISEHNRLYWYRQTLGQGPEFLTYFQNEAQLEKSRLLSDRFSAERPKGSFSTLEIQRTEQGDSAMYLCASSERGGGTDTQYFGPGTRLTVL.

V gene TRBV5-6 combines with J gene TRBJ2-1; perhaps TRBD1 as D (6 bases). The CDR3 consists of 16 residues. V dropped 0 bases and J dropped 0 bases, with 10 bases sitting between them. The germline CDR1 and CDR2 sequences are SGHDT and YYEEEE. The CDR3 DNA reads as TGTGCCAGCAGCTTGGGGGGGCCGAGCTCCTACAATGAGCAGTTCTTC. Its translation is CASSLGGPSSYNEQFF. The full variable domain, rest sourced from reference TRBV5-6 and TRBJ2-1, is DAGVTQSPTHLIKTRGQQVTLRCSPKSGHDTVSWYQQALGQGPQFIFQYYEEEERQRGNFPDRFSGHQFPNYSSELNVNALLLGDSALYLCASSLGGPSSYNEQFFGPGTRLTVL.

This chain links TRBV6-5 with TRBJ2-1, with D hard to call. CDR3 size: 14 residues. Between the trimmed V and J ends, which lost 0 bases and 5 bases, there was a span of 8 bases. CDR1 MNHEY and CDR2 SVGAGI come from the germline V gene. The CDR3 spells CASSYSMADNEQFF. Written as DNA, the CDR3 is TGTGCCAGCAGTTACTCGATGGCAGACAATGAGCAGTTCTTC.

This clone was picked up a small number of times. The CDR3 nucleotides are TGTGCCACCAGCAGAGAACTAGCGGGAAGCTCCTACGAGCAGTACTTC. Residues: CATSRELAGSSYEQYF. The chain uses TRBV15 and TRBJ2-7, with 10 bases aligning to TRBD2. Germline V lookup: CDR1 LNHNV, CDR2 YYDKDF (reference sequence). This CDR3 has 16 residues. J gave up 0 bases and V 0 bases, and 2 bases lay outside the gene matches.

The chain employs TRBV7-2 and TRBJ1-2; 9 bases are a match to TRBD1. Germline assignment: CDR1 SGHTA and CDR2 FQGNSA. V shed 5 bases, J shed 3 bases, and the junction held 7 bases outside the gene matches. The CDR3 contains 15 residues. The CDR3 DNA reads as TGTGCCAGCAGCCAGCGGGACAGGGCGGACTATGGCTACACCTTC. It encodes CASSQRDRADYGYTF.

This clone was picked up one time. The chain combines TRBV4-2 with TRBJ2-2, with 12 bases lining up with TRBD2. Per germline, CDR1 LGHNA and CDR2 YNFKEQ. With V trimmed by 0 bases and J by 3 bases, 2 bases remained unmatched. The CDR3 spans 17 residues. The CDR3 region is CASSQDLAGGYTGELFF. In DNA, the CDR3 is TGTGCCAGCAGCCAAGACCTAGCGGGGGGGTACACCGGGGAGCTGTTTTTT.

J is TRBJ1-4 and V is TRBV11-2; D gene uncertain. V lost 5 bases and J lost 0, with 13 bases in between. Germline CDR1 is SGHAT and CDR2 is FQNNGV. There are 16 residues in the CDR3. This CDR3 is CASSQLDTATNEKLFF. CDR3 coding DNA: TGTGCCAGCAGCCAACTAGACACTGCAACTAATGAAAAACTGTTTTTT.